The text below deals with one T cell receptor beta chain. In the original processing: Cell counts per sample came from amplifying reference gene primers. TCRdb keeps only in-frame clones here, not all; method: immunoSEQ multiplex PCR. V, J and clone size derive from that table, while D and trimming were established from the DNA sequence. The profile shows over 200,000 clones, 65% to 90% of them singletons. The CDR3 loop spans 13 amino acids. The ends were cut back, 7 bases at V and 2 bases at J, with 11 bases in the middle. The data were taken from a study of blood T cell repertoires in COVID-19. Across the whole study: Collection of acute and convalescent COVID-19 samples took place in the United States, Italy and Spain. Sample material is recorded as cDNA or gDNA derived from T cells, B-cell-depleted T cells, or PBMCs.

Clinical histories supplied by participants themselves formed the basis of cohort assignment. The material sequenced was PBMCs or T cells enriched from blood (not recorded which). This chain joins TRBV12-3 or TRBV12-4 and TRBJ1-1; a weak D match, TRBD1 (6 bases). This sequence originates from a man aged 18 to 30 who had recovered from COVID-19. The CDR3 spells CASIRTANTEAFF. CDR3 sequence (DNA): TGTGCCAGCATCAGGACAGCAAACACTGAAGCTTTCTTT.